This TCR beta chain was sequenced in a study of OX40 agonist ivuxolimab in advanced cancers. Study-wide context: Ivuxolimab, which targeted the costimulatory receptor OX40 (CD134), was an agonistic, fully human IgG2 monoclonal antibody. Intravenous ivuxolimab was administered to patients every 2 weeks at six dose levels: 0.01, 0.1, 0.3, 1.5, 3 and 10 mg/kg. Of the 50 to 55 patients in dose escalation, around 20 had hepatocellular carcinoma, some 15 had melanoma, 9 had renal cell carcinoma and 9 had head and neck cancer. In the dose-escalation cohort, around 80% of patients were male, and the mean age was approximately 60 years with a range of roughly 23 to 79. Prior anti-PD-1, anti-PD-L1 or anti-CTLA-4 therapy was permitted, and checkpoint inhibitors had been received by roughly two fifths of dose-escalation patients. Partial responses were achieved by three dose-escalation patients, of whom one had hepatocellular carcinoma and two had cutaneous melanoma. The point of sequencing TCRbeta in the periphery was to test whether ivuxolimab changed TCR sequence diversity and drove clonal T-cell expansion. The monotherapy dose-escalation portion (N of about 50 patients) of the phase I ivuxolimab trial is reported in the paper. Beyond this particular receptor, the publication reports: After ivuxolimab, expanded clones were on average more numerous among CD8+ T cells than among CD4+ T cells. Low levels of normalized T-cell clonal expansion were also seen in some nonresponding patients. The antigen specificity of the peripheral T cells that underwent clonal expansion was not determined. In the 0.1-3.0 mg/kg groups, partial responders were among the patients with the lowest normalized peripheral clonal expansion, particularly in CD8+ T cells. Clonal expansion of both CD4+ and CD8+ blood T cells was observed from baseline to week 6 at doses 0.1 to 3.0 mg/kg.

Patients with autoimmune disease history or receiving systemic immunosuppression were excluded from the trial. Peripheral blood for TCR sequencing was collected from all dose cohorts at baseline, on cycle 4 day 1, and on cycle 7 day 1. The samples were drawn from a first-in-human, open-label, multicenter phase I dose-escalation trial of ivuxolimab. Adults with locally advanced or metastatic head and neck squamous cell, hepatocellular, melanoma or renal cell carcinoma were enrolled in the trial. Before TCR sequencing, CD4+ T cells and CD8+ T cells from peripheral blood were sorted into separate populations. This clone has a handful of counts. Its antigen is not yet known. No base qualities exist here, and no much larger clone lies one base off it. To sequence the TCRbeta CDR3 region, genomic DNA was isolated from the sorted cells. TCRbeta CDR3 regions were sequenced using the immunoSEQ Assay. This is the immuneACCESS table as TCRdb keeps it, with only in-frame sequences that have V and J called. A part of the clones is gone; compared with another copy, unresolved V genes explain less than half, and the rest is unexplained. The sample has around 20,000 clones on record, 65% to 90% of them singletons. The top ten constitute 3.1% of the sample.

The TCR was taken from an adult with an advanced solid tumor such as melanoma, head and neck, liver or kidney cancer. The source material was CD4+ or CD8+ T cells sorted from blood, sampled in a trial of the OX40 agonist ivuxolimab.

DNA sequence: TGTGCCAGCAGCCAAGTAGCGGGAGTCGGTTACGAGCAGTACTTC. Its product reads: CASSQVAGVGYEQYF. Here the chain combines TRBV4-2 and TRBJ2-7, and 9 bases in between align with TRBD2. For this chain, trimming is 1 base at the V end and 4 bases at the J end, and the number of junction bases without a gene match is 5. CDR1 is given as LGHNA and CDR2 as YNFKEQ, both from the germline V gene. The CDR3 spans 15 residues, from the cysteine through the phenylalanine. The CDR3 DNA has 45 bases and is translated from base 1.